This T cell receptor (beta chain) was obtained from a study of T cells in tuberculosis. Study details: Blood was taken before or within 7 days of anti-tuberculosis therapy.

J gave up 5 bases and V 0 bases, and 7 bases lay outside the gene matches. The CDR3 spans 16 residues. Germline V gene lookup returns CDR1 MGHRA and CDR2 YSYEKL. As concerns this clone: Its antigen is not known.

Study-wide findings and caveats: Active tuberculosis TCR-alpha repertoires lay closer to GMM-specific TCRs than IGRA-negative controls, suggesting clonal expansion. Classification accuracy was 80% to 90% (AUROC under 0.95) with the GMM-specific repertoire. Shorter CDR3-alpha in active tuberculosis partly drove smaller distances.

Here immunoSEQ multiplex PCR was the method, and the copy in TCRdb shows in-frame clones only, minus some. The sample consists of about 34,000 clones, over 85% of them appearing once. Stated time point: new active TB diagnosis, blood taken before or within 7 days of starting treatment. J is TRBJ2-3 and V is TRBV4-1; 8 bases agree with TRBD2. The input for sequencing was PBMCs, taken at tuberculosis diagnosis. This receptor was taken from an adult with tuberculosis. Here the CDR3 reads CASSQDPGGAGDTQYF. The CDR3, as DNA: TGCGCCAGCAGCCAAGATCCGGGGGGGGCCGGAGATACGCAGTATTTT.